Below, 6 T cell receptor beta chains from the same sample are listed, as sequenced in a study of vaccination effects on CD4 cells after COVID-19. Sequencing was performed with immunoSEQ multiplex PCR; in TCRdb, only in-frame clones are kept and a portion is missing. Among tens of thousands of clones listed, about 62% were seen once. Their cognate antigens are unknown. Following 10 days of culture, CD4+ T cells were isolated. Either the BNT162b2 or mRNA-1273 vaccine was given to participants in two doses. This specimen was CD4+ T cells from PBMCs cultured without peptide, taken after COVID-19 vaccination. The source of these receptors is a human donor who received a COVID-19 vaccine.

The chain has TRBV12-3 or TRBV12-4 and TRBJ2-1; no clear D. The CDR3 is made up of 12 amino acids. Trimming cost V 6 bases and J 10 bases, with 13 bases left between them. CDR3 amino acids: CASRRSVSEQFF. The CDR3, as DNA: TGTGCCAGCAGGCGTTCAGTTTCCGAGCAGTTCTTC.

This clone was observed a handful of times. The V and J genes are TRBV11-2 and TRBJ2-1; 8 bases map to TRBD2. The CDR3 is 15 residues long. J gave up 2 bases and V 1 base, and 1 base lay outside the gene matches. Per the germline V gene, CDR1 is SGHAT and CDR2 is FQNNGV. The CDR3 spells CASSLAGGAYNEQFF. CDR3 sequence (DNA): TGTGCCAGCAGCTTAGCCGGGGGGGCCTACAATGAGCAGTTCTTC.

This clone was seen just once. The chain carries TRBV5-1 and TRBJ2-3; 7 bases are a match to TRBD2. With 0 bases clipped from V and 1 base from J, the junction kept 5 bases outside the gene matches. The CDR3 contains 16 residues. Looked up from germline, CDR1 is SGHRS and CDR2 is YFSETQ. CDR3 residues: CASSLVSGGGTDTQYF. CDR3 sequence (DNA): TGCGCCAGCAGCTTGGTGTCGGGAGGAGGCACAGATACGCAGTATTTT.

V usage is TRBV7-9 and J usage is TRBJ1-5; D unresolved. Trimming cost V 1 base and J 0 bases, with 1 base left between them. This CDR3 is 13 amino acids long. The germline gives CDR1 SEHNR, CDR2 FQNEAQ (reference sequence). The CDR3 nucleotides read TGTGCCAGCAGCTTAGATAGCAATCAGCCCCAGCATTTT. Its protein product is CASSLDSNQPQHF.

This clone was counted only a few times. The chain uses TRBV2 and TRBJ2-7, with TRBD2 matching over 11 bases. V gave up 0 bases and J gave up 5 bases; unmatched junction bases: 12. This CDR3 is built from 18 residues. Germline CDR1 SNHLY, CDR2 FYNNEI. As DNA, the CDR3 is TGTGCCAGCAGTGAAGCGGAACTAGCGGGGGACCTCAGGGACGAGCAGTACTTC. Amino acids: CASSEAELAGDLRDEQYF.

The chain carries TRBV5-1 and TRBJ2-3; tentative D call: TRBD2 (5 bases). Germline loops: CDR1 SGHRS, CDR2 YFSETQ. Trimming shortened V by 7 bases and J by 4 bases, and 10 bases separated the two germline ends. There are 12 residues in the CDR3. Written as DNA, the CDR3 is TGCGCCAGCGGGGAGCCCGCAGATACGCAGTATTTT. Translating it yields CASGEPADTQYF.